This TCR beta chain was sequenced in a study of blood T cell repertoires in COVID-19. Study overall: From T cells, B-cell-depleted T cells, or PBMCs came the material, which was cDNA or gDNA.

Residents of around 24 US areas, aged roughly 18 to 89 years, made up the participants. Clinical history reported by participants formed the basis on which cohorts were assigned. Trimming took 5 bases from V and 4 from J, leaving 14 bases between them. The CDR3 is 14 amino acids. Per the germline V gene, CDR1 is SGHAT and CDR2 is FQDESV (reference sequence). Authors' data handling: Amplification of reference gene primers was used by the study to estimate nucleated cell counts. Using immunoSEQ multiplex PCR, the repertoire was profiled, and TCRdb retains in-frame clones only, with some absent. V, J and clone size reflect that table, while D and trimming were determined from the DNA. The data hold 300,000 to 350,000 clones, with 90% observed a single time.

This receptor was identified in a woman aged 18-29 years with acute COVID-19. The sequenced sample was PBMCs or T cells enriched from blood (not recorded which). The chain joins TRBV11-1 to TRBJ1-1, with D perhaps TRBD1 (6 bases). The CDR3 spells CASSTRTESTEAFF. CDR3 bases: TGTGCCAGCAGCACCCGGACAGAAAGCACTGAAGCTTTCTTT.